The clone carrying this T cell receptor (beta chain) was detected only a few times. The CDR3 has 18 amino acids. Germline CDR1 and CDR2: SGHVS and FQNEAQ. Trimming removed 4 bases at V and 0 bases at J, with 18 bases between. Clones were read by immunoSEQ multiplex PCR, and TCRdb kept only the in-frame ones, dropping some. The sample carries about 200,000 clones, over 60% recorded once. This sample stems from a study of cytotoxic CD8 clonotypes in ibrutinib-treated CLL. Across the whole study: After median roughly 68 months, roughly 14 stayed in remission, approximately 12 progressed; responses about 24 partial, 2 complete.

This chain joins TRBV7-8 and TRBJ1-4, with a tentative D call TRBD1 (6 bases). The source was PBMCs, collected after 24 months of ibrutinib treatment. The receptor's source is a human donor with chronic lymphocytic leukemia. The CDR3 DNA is TGTGCCAGCAGCTCTGACGTGGGGGGCAAAACAACTAATGAAAAACTGTTTTTT. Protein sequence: CASSSDVGGKTTNEKLFF.